The rows below give T cell receptor beta chains drawn from one sample of a study of blood T cell repertoires in COVID-19. The table came from immunoSEQ multiplex PCR; TCRdb's copy has only in-frame clones and leaves some out. The top ten hold around 5.5% of the sample, which has 100,000 to 120,000 clones, more than 70% seen once. The sequencing sample was made of peripheral blood. The receptors shown here come from an older woman with COVID-19, enrolled during active disease. Both conserved end residues are part of each CDR3. A D gene is named only where the DNA matches it firmly. The listing skips clone size in some rows; elsewhere it reads once, few, many or a size class.

CDR3 DNA: TGTGCCACCAGCAGGGACAGGGGGACCGACGAGGACGTCCTGACTTTC
CDR3 protein: CATSRDRGTDEDVLTF
J gene: TRBJ2-6
clone size: NA
D gene: TRBD1
V gene: TRBV15

CDR3 DNA: TGTGCCAGCAACACCGGGACAGGGACGGGTACTGAAGCTTTCTTT
CDR3 protein: CASNTGTGTGTEAFF
J gene: TRBJ1-1
clone size: NA
D gene: TRBD1
V gene: TRBV27

CDR3 DNA: TGCGCCAGCAGCTTTCCTGGGAGCAAAGAGACCCAGTACTTC
CDR3 protein: CASSFPGSKETQYF
J gene: TRBJ2-5
clone size: NA
D gene: NA
V gene: TRBV5-1

CDR3 DNA: TGTGCCAGCAGCCAAGATACAACTAATGAAAAACTGTTTTTT
CDR3 protein: CASSQDTTNEKLFF
J gene: TRBJ1-4
clone size: NA
D gene: NA
V gene: TRBV3-1/TRBV3-2

CDR3 DNA: TGTGCCACTAAGAAATCAGGGGTTGGAGGCAATCAGCCCCAGCATTTT
CDR3 protein: CATKKSGVGGNQPQHF
J gene: TRBJ1-5
clone size: once
D gene: NA
V gene: TRBV15

CDR3 DNA: TGTGCCAGTAGTATAACAGGTACTTTGGAGCTGTTTTTT
CDR3 protein: CASSITGTLELFF
J gene: TRBJ2-2
clone size: NA
D gene: NA
V gene: TRBV19

CDR3 DNA: TGTGCCAGCAGTAGGGACAGTCGGTTACAGCCCCAGCATTTT
CDR3 protein: CASSRDSRLQPQHF
J gene: TRBJ1-5
clone size: NA
D gene: TRBD1
V gene: TRBV6-2/TRBV6-3

CDR3 DNA: TGCGCCAGCAGCCAAGATCCGGGACTAGCCCCCAACGAGCAGTACTTC
CDR3 protein: CASSQDPGLAPNEQYF
J gene: TRBJ2-7
clone size: NA
D gene: TRBD2
V gene: TRBV4-1

CDR3 DNA: TGTGCCAGCAGCACCGGACAGAGCGGCTACACCTTC
CDR3 protein: CASSTGQSGYTF
J gene: TRBJ1-2
clone size: NA
D gene: NA
V gene: TRBV11-2

CDR3 DNA: TGCGCCAGCAGCCTGAGTCCCAACACTGAAGCTTTCTTT
CDR3 protein: CASSLSPNTEAFF
J gene: TRBJ1-1
clone size: NA
D gene: NA
V gene: TRBV10-1

CDR3 DNA: TGTGCCAGCAGCCTAGCGGGGGGGCCTTACAATGAGCAGTTCTTC
CDR3 protein: CASSLAGGPYNEQFF
J gene: TRBJ2-1
clone size: NA
D gene: TRBD2
V gene: TRBV7-3

CDR3 DNA: TGTGCCAGCAGCTTCCCCGGGGGGCCCTATGGCTACACCTTC
CDR3 protein: CASSFPGGPYGYTF
J gene: TRBJ1-2
clone size: NA
D gene: NA
V gene: TRBV7-9

CDR3 DNA: TGCGCCAGCAGCACTTTTGGGACAGACACTGAAGCTTTCTTT
CDR3 protein: CASSTFGTDTEAFF
J gene: TRBJ1-1
clone size: NA
D gene: TRBD1
V gene: TRBV5-1

CDR3 DNA: TGTGCCAGCGGGGGGGAAACCTACGAGCAGTACTTC
CDR3 protein: CASGGETYEQYF
J gene: TRBJ2-7
clone size: few
D gene: TRBD2
V gene: TRBV6-6

CDR3 DNA: TGTGCCAGCAGTCGGACAACCACCGGGGAGCTGTTTTTT
CDR3 protein: CASSRTTTGELFF
J gene: TRBJ2-2
clone size: many
D gene: NA
V gene: TRBV6-4

CDR3 DNA: TGTGCCAGCAGTTACTCTGCGGGGGGGTTCACAGATACGCAGTATTTT
CDR3 protein: CASSYSAGGFTDTQYF
J gene: TRBJ2-3
clone size: once
D gene: TRBD2
V gene: TRBV6-5

CDR3 DNA: TGTGCCAGCAGCTTAGGTTTAGCGGGGGGCGACCAAGAGACCCAGTACTTC
CDR3 protein: CASSLGLAGGDQETQYF
J gene: TRBJ2-5
clone size: NA
D gene: TRBD2
V gene: TRBV7-2

CDR3 DNA: TGTGCCAGCAGCCACGGGGATCTAAATCAGCCCCAGCATTTT
CDR3 protein: CASSHGDLNQPQHF
J gene: TRBJ1-5
clone size: NA
D gene: NA
V gene: TRBV6-2/TRBV6-3

CDR3 DNA: TGTGCCAGCAGTGACCGGACAGGGGCCGACTATGGCTACACCTTC
CDR3 protein: CASSDRTGADYGYTF
J gene: TRBJ1-2
clone size: NA
D gene: TRBD1
V gene: TRBV6-4

CDR3 DNA: TGCGCCAGCAGGCAAGACAGGGGCGAGAACACTGAAGCTTTCTTT
CDR3 protein: CASRQDRGENTEAFF
J gene: TRBJ1-1
clone size: NA
D gene: TRBD1
V gene: TRBV4-1

CDR3 DNA: TGTGCCACCAGCAAAGAATTACAGGGGGGAAATCAGCCCCAGCATTTT
CDR3 protein: CATSKELQGGNQPQHF
J gene: TRBJ1-5
clone size: NA
D gene: TRBD1
V gene: TRBV15

CDR3 DNA: TGTGCCAGCAGCCCGGGGATCGCAGGGGAATATGGCTACACCTTC
CDR3 protein: CASSPGIAGEYGYTF
J gene: TRBJ1-2
clone size: NA
D gene: NA
V gene: TRBV5-4

CDR3 DNA: TGTGCCAGCTCATATAAGGCGACGGGGGATAGCAATCAGCCCCAGCATTTT
CDR3 protein: CASSYKATGDSNQPQHF
J gene: TRBJ1-5
clone size: NA
D gene: NA
V gene: TRBV18

CDR3 DNA: TGTGCCAGCAGCTATCCGGGACAGGGGAAAGCTACTAACTATGGCTACACCTTC
CDR3 protein: CASSYPGQGKATNYGYTF
J gene: TRBJ1-2
clone size: NA
D gene: TRBD1
V gene: TRBV7-9

CDR3 DNA: TGCGCCAGCAGCTCGGACAGGGGGACGCTAATCGATGGCTACACCTTC
CDR3 protein: CASSSDRGTLIDGYTF
J gene: TRBJ1-2
clone size: NA
D gene: TRBD1
V gene: TRBV5-1

CDR3 DNA: TGTGCCAGCAGTTACGTCACTAGCGTTGGCACCGGGGAGCTGTTTTTT
CDR3 protein: CASSYVTSVGTGELFF
J gene: TRBJ2-2
clone size: NA
D gene: TRBD2
V gene: TRBV6-6

CDR3 DNA: TGCAGCGCCCGTAACAGGGGTAGCAATCAGCCCCAGCATTTT
CDR3 protein: CSARNRGSNQPQHF
J gene: TRBJ1-5
clone size: NA
D gene: TRBD1
V gene: TRBV29-1

CDR3 DNA: TGTGCCACCAGCATTAACAGGGACCAGCCCCAGCATTTT
CDR3 protein: CATSINRDQPQHF
J gene: TRBJ1-5
clone size: few
D gene: NA
V gene: TRBV15

CDR3 DNA: TGTGCCAGTAGTATGGCAGGGGCTGGAAACACCATATATTTT
CDR3 protein: CASSMAGAGNTIYF
J gene: TRBJ1-3
clone size: NA
D gene: NA
V gene: TRBV19

CDR3 DNA: TGTGCCATCAGTGAGTCGAAAGAAGCGGCCATCTATGGCTACACCTTC
CDR3 protein: CAISESKEAAIYGYTF
J gene: TRBJ1-2
clone size: NA
D gene: NA
V gene: TRBV10-3

CDR3 DNA: TGTGCCACCATGTCGGGGTCGAGTTCCTACGAGCAGTACTTC
CDR3 protein: CATMSGSSSYEQYF
J gene: TRBJ2-7
clone size: NA
D gene: NA
V gene: TRBV13

CDR3 DNA: TGTGCCAGCAGCCGTCTGTCACGTGTGGGACTTGCTAACACTGAAGCTTTCTTT
CDR3 protein: CASSRLSRVGLANTEAFF
J gene: TRBJ1-1
clone size: NA
D gene: NA
V gene: TRBV5-6

CDR3 DNA: TGTGCCAGCTCACCCGACAGGGGTCCTACAGATACGCAGTATTTT
CDR3 protein: CASSPDRGPTDTQYF
J gene: TRBJ2-3
clone size: NA
D gene: TRBD1
V gene: TRBV18

CDR3 DNA: TGCGCCAGCAGCCAAACGCCCGGGACTAGCGGGGGCACAGATACGCAGTATTTT
CDR3 protein: CASSQTPGTSGGTDTQYF
J gene: TRBJ2-3
clone size: NA
D gene: TRBD2
V gene: TRBV4-3

CDR3 DNA: TGCGCCAGCAGCTTGGCGACAGATACGCAGTATTTT
CDR3 protein: CASSLATDTQYF
J gene: TRBJ2-3
clone size: NA
D gene: NA
V gene: TRBV5-1

CDR3 DNA: TGCGCCAGCAGCCAAGGGACAGGGGACGTTAGCGAGCAGTACTTC
CDR3 protein: CASSQGTGDVSEQYF
J gene: TRBJ2-7
clone size: NA
D gene: TRBD1
V gene: TRBV4-1

CDR3 DNA: TGCGCCAGCCCGGGTGTTACGGAAGGCTACACCTTC
CDR3 protein: CASPGVTEGYTF
J gene: TRBJ1-2
clone size: NA
D gene: NA
V gene: TRBV5-1

CDR3 DNA: TGTGCCAGCACCTGGCAGGGCCTTAGCTCCTATAATTCACCCCTCCACTTT
CDR3 protein: CASTWQGLSSYNSPLHF
J gene: TRBJ1-6
clone size: NA
D gene: NA
V gene: TRBV7-9

CDR3 DNA: TGCGCCAGCAGTGAGTCCTGGGGCGCTGAAGCTTTCTTT
CDR3 protein: CASSESWGAEAFF
J gene: TRBJ1-1
clone size: NA
D gene: NA
V gene: TRBV10-1

CDR3 DNA: TGTGCCTGGAGTGTACCCGGGGTAAGCCAGCCCCAGCATTTT
CDR3 protein: CAWSVPGVSQPQHF
J gene: TRBJ1-5
clone size: NA
D gene: NA
V gene: TRBV30